This T cell receptor (beta chain) derives from a study of control samples from healthy donors and cancer patients. Looked up from germline, CDR1 is LNHDA and CDR2 is SQIVND (reference sequence). Trimming stripped 5 bases from V and 5 bases from J, with 12 bases between. The CDR3 contains 14 residues. Profiling relied on immunoSEQ multiplex PCR, and the TCRdb table lists in-frame clones only, not all of them. The sample carries 160,000 or so clones, roughly 95% recorded once. The rearrangement joins TRBV19 to TRBJ1-4, with a weak D call TRBD1 (5 bases). The source of this sequence is a woman between 25 and 40 years old in good health. The sequenced material came from blood. The CDR3 DNA reads as TGTGCCAGTAGTTGGCCGGGACCAAATGAAAAACTGTTTTTT. It codes for CASSWPGPNEKLFF.